One T cell receptor beta chain is described in this entry. Its specificity is not known. Assays examined roughly 100,000 TCR templates per sample. Profiling relied on immunoSEQ multiplex PCR, and the TCRdb table lists in-frame clones only, not all of them. The data hold about 50,000 clones, with less than 90% observed a single time. This record belongs to a study of siplizumab effects on memory and regulatory T cells. Study-level findings and limits: Assignment to unstimulated subsets succeeded for only a minor fraction of the alloreactive clones. With siplizumab, cumulative frequency of CD4+ memory-derived alloreactive sequences dropped significantly. Naive-or-memory phenotypes were unassignable for roughly 75-97% of proliferating CD4+ or CD8+ clones.

The germline gives CDR1 ENHRY, CDR2 SYGVKD. The V end lost 0 bases, the J end lost 0 bases, and 6 bases lay between the germline ends. The CDR3 extends over 15 amino acids. This TCR was recovered from a human donor in good health. The sample was naive CD8+ T cells sorted from blood. This chain joins TRBV10-3 and TRBJ1-5; possible D gene TRBD1, 5 bases. CDR3 bases: TGTGCCATCAGTGAGTCGGACAATAGCAATCAGCCCCAGCATTTT. This translates into CAISESDNSNQPQHF.